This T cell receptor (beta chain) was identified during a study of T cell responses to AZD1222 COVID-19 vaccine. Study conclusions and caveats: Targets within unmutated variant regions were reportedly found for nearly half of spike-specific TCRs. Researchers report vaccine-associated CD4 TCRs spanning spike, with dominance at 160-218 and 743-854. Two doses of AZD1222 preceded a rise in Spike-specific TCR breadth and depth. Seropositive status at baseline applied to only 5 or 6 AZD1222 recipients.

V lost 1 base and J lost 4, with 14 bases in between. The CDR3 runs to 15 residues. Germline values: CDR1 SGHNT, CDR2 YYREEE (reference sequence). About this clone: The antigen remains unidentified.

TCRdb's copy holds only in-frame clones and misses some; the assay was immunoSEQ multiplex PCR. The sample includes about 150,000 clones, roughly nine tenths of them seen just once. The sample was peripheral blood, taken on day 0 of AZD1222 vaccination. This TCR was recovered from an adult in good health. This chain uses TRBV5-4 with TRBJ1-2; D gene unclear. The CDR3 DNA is TGTGCCAGCAGCTTGCCATCGGACGGGCTCTATGGCTACACCTTC. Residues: CASSLPSDGLYGYTF.